This TCR beta chain came from a study of STAT3 mutations in large granular lymphocyte leukemia. Broader study findings: Every T-cell large granular lymphocyte leukemia patient had at least one immunodominant TCR beta clonotype. Some patients had persisting codominant clonotypes that could mask small clones.

The CDR3 covers 14 residues. After removal of 4 bases from V and 4 bases from J, the junction contained 7 bases not matched to a gene. Germline assignment: CDR1 SGHNT and CDR2 YYREEE (reference sequence). Sequencing was performed with immunoSEQ multiplex PCR; in TCRdb, only in-frame clones are kept and a portion is missing. Seen here are some 31,000 clones, approximately 86% observed once, and the top ten hold roughly 13%. For this clone: The antigen is unknown.

Sequenced input: peripheral blood mononuclear cells. The chain links TRBV5-4 to TRBJ2-7; the match to TRBD2 covers 8 bases. The receptor's source is a man aged 55 to 70 with T-cell large granular lymphocyte leukemia. Some clones in this sample may be carry-over from other donors' samples. The CDR3 DNA reads TGTGCCAGCAGCGTCGGGACTAGAGAATACGAGCAGTACTTC. Protein sequence: CASSVGTREYEQYF.